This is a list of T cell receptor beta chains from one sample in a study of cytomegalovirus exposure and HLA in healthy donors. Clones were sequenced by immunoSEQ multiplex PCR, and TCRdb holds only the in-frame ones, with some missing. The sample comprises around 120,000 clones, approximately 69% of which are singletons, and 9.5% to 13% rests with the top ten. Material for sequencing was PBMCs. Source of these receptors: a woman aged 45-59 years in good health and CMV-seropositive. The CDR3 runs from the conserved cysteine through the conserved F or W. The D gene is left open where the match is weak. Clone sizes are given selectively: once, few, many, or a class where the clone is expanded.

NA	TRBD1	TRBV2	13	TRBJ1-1	TGTGCCAGCAGAGCAGGGGGGAACACTGAAGCTTTCTTT	CASRAGGNTEAFF
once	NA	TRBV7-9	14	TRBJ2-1	TGTGCCAGCAGCTTAACCAGGGGATACAATGAGCAGTTCTTC	CASSLTRGYNEQFF
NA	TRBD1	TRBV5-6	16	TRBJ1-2	TGTGCCAGCAGCTATACCGGGACAGGTCTTGGGTATGGCTACACCTTC	CASSYTGTGLGYGYTF
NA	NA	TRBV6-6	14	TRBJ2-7	TGTGCCACTCACCGGGACAAGAGTCCCTACGAGCAGTACTTC	CATHRDKSPYEQYF
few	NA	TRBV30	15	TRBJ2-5	TGTGCCTGGAGTCCCCGTACAGGGTTCCGGGAGACCCAGTACTTC	CAWSPRTGFRETQYF
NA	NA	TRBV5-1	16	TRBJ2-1	TGCGCCAGCAGCTCCCGGGACTTGAGCTCCTACAATGAGCAGTTCTTC	CASSSRDLSSYNEQFF
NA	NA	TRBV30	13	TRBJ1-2	TGTGCCTGGAACAGAGACAGGCCCTATGGCTACACCTTC	CAWNRDRPYGYTF
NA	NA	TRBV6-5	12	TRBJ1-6	TGTGCCAGCAGTTACTTACAGGGTCCCCTCCACTTT	CASSYLQGPLHF
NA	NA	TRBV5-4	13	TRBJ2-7	TGTGCCAGCAGCTTGGGGCAGTCCTACGAGCAGTACTTC	CASSLGQSYEQYF
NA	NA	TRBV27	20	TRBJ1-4	TGTGCCAGCAGTCCATCCGGGTGGGGGGGCAACCGAAGACCTAATGAAAAACTGTTTTTT	CASSPSGWGGNRRPNEKLFF
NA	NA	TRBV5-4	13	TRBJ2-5	TGTGCCAGCAGCTCGGACTCTGTGGAGACCCAGTACTTC	CASSSDSVETQYF
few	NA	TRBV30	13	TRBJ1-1	TGTGCCTGGAGGAGACAGGACTACACTGAAGCTTTCTTT	CAWRRQDYTEAFF
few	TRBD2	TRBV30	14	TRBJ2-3	TGTGCCTGGATCCGGGGGGGACTGACAGATACGCAGTATTTT	CAWIRGGLTDTQYF
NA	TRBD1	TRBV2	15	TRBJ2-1	TGTGCCAGCAGTGTGGGACAGGGGGCTTACAATGAGCAGTTCTTC	CASSVGQGAYNEQFF
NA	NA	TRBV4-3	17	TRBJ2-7	TGCGCCAGCAGCCGATATTTAGACAGGACGAGCTCCTACGAGCAGTACTTC	CASSRYLDRTSSYEQYF
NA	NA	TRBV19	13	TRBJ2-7	TGTGCCAGTAGTATCGACAGAGATTACGAGCAGTACTTC	CASSIDRDYEQYF
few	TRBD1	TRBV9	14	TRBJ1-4	TGTGCCAGCAGCCCCGAGACAGGGGAAGAAAAACTGTTTTTT	CASSPETGEEKLFF
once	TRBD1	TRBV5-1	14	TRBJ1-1	TGCACCAGCGCCACCGGGACAGTGAACACTGAAGCTTTCTTT	CTSATGTVNTEAFF
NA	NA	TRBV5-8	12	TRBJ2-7	TGTGCCAGCAGACGGACAGTTGCCGAGCAGTACTTC	CASRRTVAEQYF
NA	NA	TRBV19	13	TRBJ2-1	TGTGCCAGTACTCAGGGAACCAACAATGAGCAGTTCTTC	CASTQGTNNEQFF
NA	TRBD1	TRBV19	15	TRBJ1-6	TGTGCCAGTAGTAACCGACAGGGGTATAATTCACCCCTCCACTTT	CASSNRQGYNSPLHF
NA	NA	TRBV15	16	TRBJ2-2	TGTGCCACCAGCAGAGCCGACAGAGCGAACACCGGGGAGCTGTTTTTT	CATSRADRANTGELFF
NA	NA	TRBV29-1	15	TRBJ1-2	TGCAGCGTTGAAGGGCTGGAGCGGGCTAACTATGGCTACACCTTC	CSVEGLERANYGYTF
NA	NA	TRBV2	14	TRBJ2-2	TGTGCCAGCAGTGTTCAATCGAACACCGGGGAGCTGTTTTTT	CASSVQSNTGELFF
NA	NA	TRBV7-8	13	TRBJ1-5	TGTGCCAGCAGCCCAACCCGGAATCAGCCCCAGCATTTT	CASSPTRNQPQHF
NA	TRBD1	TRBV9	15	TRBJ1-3	TGTGCCAGCAGCGGCACAGGGGGCTCTGGAAACACCATATATTTT	CASSGTGGSGNTIYF
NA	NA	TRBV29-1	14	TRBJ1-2	TGCAGCGTTGAAGTTGGTACAGCCGGCCGGGGCTACACCTTC	CSVEVGTAGRGYTF
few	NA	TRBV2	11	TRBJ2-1	TGTGCCAGCAGTGAAGCTAACAGGCAGTTCTTC	CASSEANRQFF
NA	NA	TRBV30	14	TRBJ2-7	TGTGCCTGGAATTACCAGGGGTCGGGCTACGAGCAGTACTTC	CAWNYQGSGYEQYF
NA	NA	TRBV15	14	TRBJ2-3	TGTGCCACCAGCAGAGTCGGGGGCACAGATACGCAGTATTTT	CATSRVGGTDTQYF
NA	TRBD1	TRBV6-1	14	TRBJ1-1	TGTGCCAGCAGTATGACAGGGGTGAACACTGAAGCTTTCTTT	CASSMTGVNTEAFF
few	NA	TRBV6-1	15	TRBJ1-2	TGTGCCAGCAGTGAAGGGCTTGGGGAGAACTATGGCTACACCTTC	CASSEGLGENYGYTF
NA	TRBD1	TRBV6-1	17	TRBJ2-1	TGTGCCAGCAGTGAAGAAGACAGGGAGCAGGTCTACCATGAGCAGTTCTTC	CASSEEDREQVYHEQFF
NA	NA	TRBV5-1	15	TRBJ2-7	TGCGCCAGCAGCCCAGGGGGACTTGCAACCTACGAGCAGTACTTC	CASSPGGLATYEQYF
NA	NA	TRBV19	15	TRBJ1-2	TGTGCCAGTAGTATTTCCGGGGGTTCACACTATGGCTACACCTTC	CASSISGGSHYGYTF
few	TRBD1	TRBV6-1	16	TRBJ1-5	TGTGCCAGCAGTGAAGATGTGGGACAGTTCAATCAGCCCCAGCATTTT	CASSEDVGQFNQPQHF